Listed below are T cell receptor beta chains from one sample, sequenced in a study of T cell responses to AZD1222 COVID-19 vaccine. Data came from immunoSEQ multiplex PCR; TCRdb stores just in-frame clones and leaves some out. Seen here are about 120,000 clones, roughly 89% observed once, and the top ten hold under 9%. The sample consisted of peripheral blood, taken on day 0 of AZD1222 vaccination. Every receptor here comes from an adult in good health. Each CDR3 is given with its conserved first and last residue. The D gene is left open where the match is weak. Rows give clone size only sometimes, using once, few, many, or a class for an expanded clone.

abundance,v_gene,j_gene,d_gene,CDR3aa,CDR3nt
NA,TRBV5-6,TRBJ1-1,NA,CASSWGRMNTEAFF,TGTGCCAGCAGTTGGGGGCGAATGAACACTGAAGCTTTCTTT
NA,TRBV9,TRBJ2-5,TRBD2,CASSVEPQGWGLAPAKETQYF,TGTGCCAGCAGCGTAGAGCCCCAGGGGTGGGGACTAGCGCCCGCAAAAGAGACCCAGTACTTC
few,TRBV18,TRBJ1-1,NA,CASSLSTEAFF,TGTGCCAGCTCCCTTAGCACTGAAGCTTTCTTT
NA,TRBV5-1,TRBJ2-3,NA,CASTGQGGSTDTQYF,TGCGCCAGCACCGGTCAGGGGGGAAGCACAGATACGCAGTATTTT
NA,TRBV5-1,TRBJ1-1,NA,CASSDTGFTEAFF,TGCGCCAGCAGCGACACAGGGTTCACTGAAGCTTTCTTT
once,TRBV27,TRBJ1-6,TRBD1,CASSLIGQGASPLHF,TGTGCCAGCAGTTTAATCGGACAGGGGGCTTCACCCCTCCACTTT
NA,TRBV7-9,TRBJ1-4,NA,CASSLAGLTNEKLFF,TGTGCCAGCAGCTTAGCGGGGTTAACTAATGAAAAACTGTTTTTT
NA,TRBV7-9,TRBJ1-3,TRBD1,CASSLTGVGNTIYF,TGTGCCAGCAGCCTAACAGGGGTCGGAAACACCATATATTTT
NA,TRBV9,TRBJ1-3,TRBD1,CASSPRQGDGNTIYF,TGTGCCAGCAGCCCGAGACAGGGTGATGGAAACACCATATATTTT
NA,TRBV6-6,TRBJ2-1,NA,CATPGGDGDNEQFF,TGTGCCACCCCTGGCGGGGACGGCGACAATGAGCAGTTCTTC
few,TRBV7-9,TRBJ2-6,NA,CASSFARRLNSGANVLTF,TGTGCCAGCAGCTTCGCCAGGAGGCTTAACTCTGGGGCCAACGTCCTGACTTTC
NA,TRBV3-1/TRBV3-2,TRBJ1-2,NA,CASSQDLQGGWLGYTF,TGTGCCAGCAGCCAAGATCTCCAGGGAGGTTGGCTTGGCTACACCTTC
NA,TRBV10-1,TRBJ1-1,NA,CASSPRTRGSYTEAFF,TGCGCCAGCAGCCCTCGGACACGAGGATCTTACACTGAAGCTTTCTTT
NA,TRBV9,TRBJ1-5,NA,CASSETGSGQPQHF,TGTGCCAGCAGCGAGACGGGGAGCGGACAGCCCCAGCATTTT
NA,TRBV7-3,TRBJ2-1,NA,CASSLGSMYNEQFF,TGTGCCAGCAGCTTGGGGTCTATGTACAATGAGCAGTTCTTC
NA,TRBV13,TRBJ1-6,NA,CASSSTGTYNSPLHF,TGTGCCAGCAGCTCGACAGGTACCTATAATTCACCCCTCCACTTT